This TCR beta chain derives from a study of blood T cell repertoires in COVID-19. Across the whole study: Acute and convalescent COVID-19 samples came from the United States, Italy and Spain. Sources were T cells, B-cell-depleted T cells, or PBMCs; the material itself was cDNA or gDNA.

V was pared by 0 bases and J by 5 bases, with 7 bases of the junction left unmatched. The CDR3 has 15 amino acids. Germline V gene sequence: CDR1 SGDLS, CDR2 YYNGEE. As processed by the authors: Using reference gene primer amplification, nucleated cell counts were estimated. TCRdb keeps only in-frame clones here, not all; method: immunoSEQ multiplex PCR. The V and J calls and clone size were taken over from that table, and D and trimming were inferred from the DNA. Of about 180,000 clones in the sample, 82% are singletons; the top ten hold about 10%. The V and J genes are TRBV9 and TRBJ2-7; 8 bases align to TRBD1. Sequenced sample: peripheral blood. The sequence was collected from a woman of 80 years or more with active or convalescent COVID-19. CDR3 in amino acids: CASSVGQGFIHEQYF. CDR3 nucleotide sequence: TGTGCCAGCAGCGTAGGACAGGGGTTCATCCACGAGCAGTACTTC. The full variable domain, in which reference TRBV9 and TRBJ2-7 provide the parts outside the CDR3, is DSGVTQTPKHLITATGQRVTLRCSPRSGDLSVYWYQQSLDQGLQFLIQYYNGEERAKGNILERFSAQQFPDLHSELNLSSLELGDSALYFCASSVGQGFIHEQYFGPGTRLTVT.